This paragraph reports one T cell receptor beta chain. The data belong to a study of blood T cell repertoires in COVID-19. Individuals drawn from around 25 US areas were roughly 18 to 95 years old. Only in-frame clones appear in the TCRdb table, and some are missing; sequencing was by immunoSEQ multiplex PCR. This table has 200,000 to 250,000 clones, around 87% appearing once. The CDR3 is 15 amino acids. Germline lookup yields CDR1 LGHNT and CDR2 FRNRAP. V dropped 5 bases and J dropped 3; count of bases not matched to a gene: 7. The gene calls are TRBV12-5 and TRBJ1-2, with TRBD1 matching 9 bases. This receptor was taken from a man aged 25 to 45 who had been exposed to COVID-19. Material: PBMCs or T cells enriched from blood (not recorded which). CDR3 sequence reads: CASGPTGTGYYGYTF. The CDR3 DNA reads as TGTGCTAGTGGTCCGACCGGGACAGGGTACTATGGCTACACCTTC.